The TCR beta chain described here comes from a study of cytomegalovirus exposure and HLA in healthy donors. Overall study: Early released data had about 80 million unique TCRs, all coming from HLA-typed donors.

V gave up 5 bases and J gave up 6 bases, with 16 bases separating them. The germline V gene has CDR1 SGHAT and CDR2 FQNNGV. The CDR3 has 15 residues. The study ran its PCR with 60 Vbeta and 13 Jbeta primers. Sequencing used immunoSEQ multiplex PCR; TCRdb keeps in-frame clones, though not all of them. The table has 130,000 to 150,000 clones, roughly 79% seen once. About this clone itself: The target antigen is unknown.

Study observations and caveats: Owing to their indistinguishability, certain V segments, notably TRBV6-2 and TRBV6-3, were excluded. At a 0.05 false discovery rate, a later analysis found 18,000 or so TCR beta sequences to be associated with HLA alleles.

Sequenced input: PBMCs. The origin of this receptor is a man aged 18-30 years in good health and CMV-seronegative. The rearrangement uses TRBV11-2 and TRBJ1-4; a possible D gene is TRBD1 (6 bases). The CDR3 sequence is CASSVEPRGDEKLFF. The CDR3 bases are TGTGCCAGCAGCGTCGAACCCAGGGGTGATGAAAAACTGTTTTTT.